The clone carrying this T cell receptor beta chain was seen a handful of times. This sample is drawn from a study of shared clonotypes between healthy human individuals. This table comes from immunoSEQ multiplex PCR, and its TCRdb copy is limited to in-frame clones, with some not included. Of over 95,000 clones in the sample, around half were seen once. CDR1 is MNHNS and CDR2 is SASEGT in the germline V gene. The V gene end was trimmed by 6 bases and the J gene end by 7 bases; junction bases not matched to a gene: 4. CDR3 length equals 13 residues. This chain links TRBV6-1 with TRBJ1-4; TRBD1 matches 8 bases. The sequenced material came from PBMCs. The sequence was obtained from a woman in her thirties or forties in good health. Some clones in this sample may be carry-over from other donors' samples. The CDR3 loop is CASSLDRAEKLFF. The CDR3 DNA reads as TGTGCCAGCAGCTTGGACAGGGCTGAAAAACTGTTTTTT.